The sequence of this TCR beta chain was determined in a study of PD-1 blockade in classical Hodgkin lymphoma (dated by TCRdb to about 2020). About the investigation overall: Nivolumab dosing was 3 mg/kg intravenously every 2 weeks, continuing until either disease progression or unacceptable toxicity. The study used TCR beta sequencing and CyTOF to define a peripheral blood immune signature of response to PD-1 blockade in classical Hodgkin lymphoma.

The CDR3 numbers 17 residues from cysteine through phenylalanine. The only DNA kept is the CDR3, 51 bases in frame from the first base. The CDR1 and CDR2 encoded by the germline V gene are ENHRY and SYGVKD. Trimmed from V: 10 bases; trimmed from J: 0 bases; junction bases lacking a gene match: 9. Genomic DNA was isolated using the Qiagen DNeasy kit from unsorted PBMCs as well as from negatively selected CD4+ and CD8+ fractions. TCR beta CDR3 regions were amplified by immunoSEQ multiplex PCR using primers annealing to V and J segments. A synthetic immune receptor repertoire was used to minimize amplification bias, and any residual bias was removed computationally once sequencing was done. As for the original processing: Custom Python scripts were used to quantify repertoire diversity as the Shannon entropy index. Unsorted, CD4+ and CD8+ repertoires were analyzed separately, except in combined analyses where CD4+ and CD8+ sequences were merged in silico. Clonal expansion was defined as a frequency increase of at least 2-fold after treatment compared with C1D1, and clones undetected at baseline were assigned a pseudocount of 0.5. Clones with 0 or 1 copy at C1D1 were defined as singleton clones, while clones with 2 or more copies were defined as non-singleton clones. Clones expanded in unsorted samples were assigned a CD4+, CD8+ or unknown annotation through matching of protein sequences in sorted samples from the same patient. Diversity changes from C1D1 to C4D1 were tested in paired samples using Wilcoxon tests. TCRdb's version of the immuneACCESS table is confined to in-frame rearrangements and falls short of the full clone set. An unresolved V gene accounts for under half of the shortfall where checked; the remainder is of unknown origin. For V, J and clone size, that table is used; D and trimming come from the DNA. The sample contains about 38,000 clones, 77% of them found a single time. About 9.1% of the sample is taken by the ten largest.

The study at large found these results: A significant rise by C4D1 was seen in CD4+ but not CD8+ TCR diversity (p=0.0027 vs p=0.16), with the rise being most apparent in complete responders (p=0.02). Patients starting nivolumab less than 1 year after ASCT had lower diversity and were excluded from later analyses to avoid confounding by immune reconstitution. The study covered only a single clinical trial cohort, and the causes of the repertoire differences, possibly disease activity or prior therapy, were still not defined. Baseline diversity similar to that of newly diagnosed patients was observed in trial patients achieving complete response, whereas significantly lower diversity was observed in partial responders and progressors. Baseline TCR diversity was reported as lower in newly diagnosed patients than in healthy donors, and lower still in relapsed/refractory patients.

In the paper's terms, the time point label means: cycle 4 day 1 (C4D1), after five to seven weeks of nivolumab. Relapse after autologous stem cell transplantation had occurred in all trial patients, and cohorts A, B and C were distinguished by prior brentuximab vedotin exposure. The trial cohort comprised more than 55 patients with relapsed/refractory classical Hodgkin lymphoma whose best overall responses were complete response, partial response or progressive disease. Trial patients were treated with single-agent nivolumab in the multi-cohort phase II CheckMate 205 trial. An independent review committee assessed best overall response by applying the 2007 International Working Group response criteria. Trial PBMCs were collected immediately before nivolumab initiation (C1D1) and during therapy at cycle 2 day 1 and cycle 4 day 1. Peripheral blood was collected in 8 mL Vacutainer Cell Preparation Tubes, from which PBMCs were isolated by centrifugation and then cryopreserved.

Worth noting for this clone: This clone's antigen is unknown. No clone much larger than this one lies a single base away; base qualities are absent.

The TCR originated in a human donor with classical Hodgkin lymphoma. The specimen was peripheral blood mononuclear cells (PBMCs), collected before the fourth cycle of nivolumab. The rearrangement joined TRBV10-3 to TRBJ2-7, and TRBD2 matches 16 of the central bases. The CDR3 has the sequence CATRPGLAGGSSYEQYF. The nucleotide sequence reads as follows: TGTGCCACACGTCCGGGACTAGCGGGGGGGAGCTCCTACGAGCAGTACTTC.